The 22 T cell receptor beta chains reported below all come from one sample, sequenced in a study of blood T cell repertoires in COVID-19. TCRdb keeps only in-frame clones here, not all; method: immunoSEQ multiplex PCR. This table holds roughly 260,000 clones, about four fifths found once. Sequencing was done on a sample of PBMCs or T cells enriched from blood (not recorded which). These receptors came from a woman aged 35 to 49 who had been exposed to COVID-19.

The gene calls are TRBV7-8 and TRBJ2-3; D is perhaps TRBD1 (6 bases). This CDR3 is 14 amino acids long. Trimming removed 3 bases at V and 2 bases at J, with 9 bases between. Germline lookup yields CDR1 SGHVS and CDR2 FQNEAQ. The CDR3 coding sequence is TGTGCCAGCAGCTTCGGGGACAACACAGATACGCAGTATTTT. Amino acids: CASSFGDNTDTQYF.

The rearrangement uses TRBV4-1 and TRBJ1-2; 7 nucleotides line up with TRBD1. Germline CDR1 MGHRA, CDR2 YSYEKL. This CDR3 is built from 15 residues. Unmatched junction bases numbered 5, after V lost 0 bases and J lost 4 bases. CDR3 protein: CASSQDHRGAYGYTF. The CDR3 DNA is TGCGCCAGCAGCCAAGATCACAGGGGAGCCTATGGCTACACCTTC.

This clone came up once. The rearrangement links TRBV4-3 to TRBJ2-1; possible D gene TRBD2, 6 bases. In germline, CDR1 is LGHNA, CDR2 YSLEER. The CDR3 contains 12 residues. The germline V and J ends were trimmed by 6 bases and 6 bases, with 9 bases remaining between them. The CDR3, as DNA: TGCGCCAGCAGTCTGGGGGGCAATGAGCAGTTCTTC. Its protein is CASSLGGNEQFF.

V gene TRBV5-1 combines with J gene TRBJ1-1; D not certain. Germline V gene sequence: CDR1 SGHRS, CDR2 YFSETQ. The CDR3 totals 14 residues. V was shortened by 1 base and J by 1 base, with 8 bases between the two germline ends. The CDR3, as DNA: TGCGCCAGCAGCTTGATTCCAGAGAACACTGAAGCTTTCTTT. Translation gives CASSLIPENTEAFF.

The rearrangement joins TRBV5-1 to TRBJ1-2; 9 bases map to TRBD1. The CDR3 has 16 residues. The V and J ends lost 4 bases and 3 bases, in that order; junction bases with no gene match: 10. Germline assignment: CDR1 SGHRS and CDR2 YFSETQ. For the CDR3, the DNA is TGCGCCAGCAGCGATCGCGCCGGGACAGGGTACTATGGCTACACCTTC. Amino acids: CASSDRAGTGYYGYTF.

This chain connects TRBV18 to TRBJ1-2; D not resolved. V was cut by 2 bases and J by 6 bases, with 13 bases left in between. CDR1 and CDR2 from the germline V gene are KGHSH and LQKENI. The CDR3 is 14 residues long. In DNA, the CDR3 is TGTGCCAGCTCACCAGCGTTGGAGGTGGATGGCTACACCTTC. Translated: CASSPALEVDGYTF.

This chain's CDR3 is CASSFQSYSGNTIYF. The DNA of the CDR3 is TGTGCCAGCAGCTTTCAATCCTACTCTGGAAACACCATATATTTT. This chain links TRBV11-2 with TRBJ1-3, with D uncertain. V was shortened by 3 bases and J by 0 bases, with 9 bases between the two germline ends. This CDR3 comprises 15 residues. Germline V CDR1 and CDR2: SGHAT, FQNNGV.

The chain is built from TRBV19 and TRBJ2-1; 8 nucleotides align to TRBD2. V shed 7 bases and J 2 bases; nucleotides not matched to a gene: 7. CDR3 length equals 15 residues. Looked up from germline, CDR1 is LNHDA and CDR2 is SQIVND (reference sequence). CDR3: CASTFGAGAYNEQFF. The CDR3 bases are TGTGCCAGTACCTTCGGAGCGGGGGCCTACAATGAGCAGTTCTTC.

The CDR3, as DNA: TGTGCCAGCAGCCAAGTTCGTGACAGTGGCAATGAGCAGTTCTTC. Its translation is CASSQVRDSGNEQFF. V is TRBV3-1 (or the pseudogene TRBV3-2) and J is TRBJ2-1, with a weak D call TRBD1 (5 bases). Trimming took 1 base from V and 6 from J, leaving 13 bases between them. CDR3 size: 15 residues. CDR1 LGHDT and CDR2 YNNKEL come from the germline V gene (reference sequence).

This clone was detected once. The chain joins TRBV7-9 to TRBJ2-5; the D is unclear. CDR1 and CDR2 from the germline V gene are SEHNR and FQNEAQ (reference sequence). The CDR3 length is 14 residues. V lost 7 bases and J 2 bases, leaving 14 bases between the germline ends. CDR3 DNA: TGTGCCAGCACATCGGTCGGCGGACAAGAGACCCAGTACTTC. Translated: CASTSVGGQETQYF.

V and J are TRBV30 and TRBJ2-2; 7 bases align to TRBD1. CDR3 length equals 13 residues. CDR1 is GTSNPN and CDR2 is SVGIG in the germline V gene (reference sequence). V dropped 2 bases and J dropped 6; count of bases not matched to a gene: 3. CDR3 residues: CAWSTTGAGELFF. The CDR3 DNA reads TGTGCCTGGAGTACTACAGGGGCCGGGGAGCTGTTTTTT.

The gene calls are TRBV2 and TRBJ2-1, with D possibly being TRBD1 (5 bases). The ends were cut back, 6 bases at V and 1 base at J, with 7 bases in the middle. The CDR3 has 13 amino acids. Germline lookup yields CDR1 SNHLY and CDR2 FYNNEI. CDR3 nucleotide sequence: TGTGCCAGCAGCAGGGTATCCTACAATGAGCAGTTCTTC. It specifies CASSRVSYNEQFF.

There are a few counts of this clone. Mismatch with germline at one junction end may stem from a read error. V gene TRBV7-7 combines with J gene TRBJ1-1; possible D gene TRBD1, 5 bases. Germline-derived CDR1 and CDR2 are SSHAT and FNYEAQ (reference sequence). The CDR3 totals 13 residues. The CDR3 spells CASSLTEYTEAFF. CDR3 bases: TGTGCTAGCAGCTTGACAGAGTACACTGAAGCTTTCTTT.

V gene TRBV7-9 combines with J gene TRBJ1-5, with 11 nucleotides matching TRBD1. Germline CDR1 reads SEHNR; CDR2 reads FQNEAQ (reference sequence). The J segment lost 7 bases and the V segment lost 5 bases, leaving 7 bases of the junction unmatched. CDR3 length: 15 amino acids. CDR3 region: CASSQGQGDWQPQHF. In DNA form, the CDR3 reads TGTGCCAGCAGCCAGGGACAGGGGGATTGGCAGCCCCAGCATTTT.

V usage is TRBV19 and J usage is TRBJ1-4; D is possibly TRBD1 (6 bases). CDR1 is LNHDA, CDR2 SQIVND, per germline (reference sequence). This CDR3 has 14 residues. V shed 7 bases and J shed 0 bases, with 9 bases lying between them. The CDR3 protein is CASTQGPTNEKLFF. In DNA, the CDR3 is TGTGCCAGTACACAGGGTCCAACTAATGAAAAACTGTTTTTT.

The chain carries TRBV5-1 and TRBJ2-7; 11 nucleotides agree with TRBD1. V gave up 0 bases and J gave up 5 bases; unmatched junction bases: 7. From germline, CDR1 is SGHRS and CDR2 YFSETQ. The CDR3 runs 16 residues. CDR3 in DNA: TGCGCCAGCAGCTTGGATCCGGGACAGGGGGTCCACGAGCAGTACTTC. Protein: CASSLDPGQGVHEQYF.

This chain links TRBV2 with TRBJ1-2, with D possibly TRBD1 on 5 matching bases. The V end lost 6 bases, the J end lost 1 base, and 12 bases lay between the germline ends. The germline gives CDR1 SNHLY, CDR2 FYNNEI. The CDR3 has 14 residues. The CDR3 reads CASSGGGSNYGYTF. Written as DNA, the CDR3 is TGTGCCAGCAGCGGGGGAGGGAGTAACTATGGCTACACCTTC.

This clone was seen more than once but under ten times. This chain connects TRBV5-4 to TRBJ1-2; 8 bases match TRBD1. The CDR3 extends over 15 amino acids. Germline V gene lookup returns CDR1 SGHNT and CDR2 YYREEE (reference sequence). The V and J ends lost 4 bases and 8 bases, in that order; junction bases with no gene match: 13. The DNA of the CDR3 is TGTGCCAGCAGCCCCGCCGCCTACAGGGGGGAGGGCTACACCTTC. Protein sequence: CASSPAAYRGEGYTF. Looking up the rest from reference TRBV5-4 and TRBJ1-2 gives the full variable domain: ETGVTQSPTHLIKTRGQQVTLRCSSQSGHNTVSWYQQALGQGPQFIFQYYREEENGRGNFPPRFSGLQFPNYSSELNVNALELDDSALYLCASSPAAYRGEGYTFGSGTRLTVV.

CDR3 residues: CAWRKTVNTEAFF. CDR3 bases: TGTGCCTGGAGAAAAACAGTGAACACTGAAGCTTTCTTT. The chain has TRBV30 and TRBJ1-1; D is ambiguous. Germline-derived CDR1 and CDR2 are GTSNPN and SVGIG (reference sequence). With 3 bases removed from V and 0 bases from J, the gap between germline ends came to 8 bases. The CDR3 is made up of 13 amino acids. The whole variable domain, remainder taken from reference TRBV30 and TRBJ1-1, is SQTIHQWPATLVQPVGSPLSLECTVEGTSNPNLYWYRQAAGRGLQLLFYSVGIGQISSEVPQNLSASRPQDRQFILSSKKLLLSDSGFYLCAWRKTVNTEAFFGQGTRLTVV.

V gene TRBV21-1 combines with J gene TRBJ1-6; whether TRBD1, the table's D call, matches the DNA was not checked. TRBV21-1 is classified as a pseudogene. The CDR3 covers 16 residues. CDR3 in amino acids: CASSKVMDRRNSPLHF. CDR3 nucleotides: TGTGCCAGCAGCAAAGTTATGGACAGGAGGAATTCACCCCTCCACTTT.

The rearrangement joins TRBV10-3 to TRBJ2-7; 10 bases agree with TRBD1. CDR3 length: 11 residues. The germline V gene has CDR1 ENHRY and CDR2 SYGVKD. V lost 6 bases to trimming and J lost 9 bases; unmatched junction nucleotides: 2. The CDR3 region has the DNA TGTGCCATCAGGGGGGACAGGGGGCAGTACTTC. This encodes CAIRGDRGQYF.

The chain combines TRBV28 with TRBJ1-5, with D perhaps TRBD1 (5 bases). The CDR3 has 16 amino acids. From germline, CDR1 is MDHEN and CDR2 SYDVKM. Trimming shortened V by 4 bases and J by 4 bases, and 17 bases separated the two germline ends. In DNA form, the CDR3 reads TGTGCCAGCAGTTCCCCCTCCGGGGGGGGGAATCAGCCCCAGCATTTT. It yields the protein CASSSPSGGGNQPQHF. Using reference TRBV28 and TRBJ1-5 for the parts outside the CDR3, the full variable domain is DVKVTQSSRYLVKRTGEKVFLECVQDMDHENMFWYRQDPGLGLRLIYFSYDVKMKEKGDIPEGYSVSREKKERFSLILESASTNQTSMYLCASSSPSGGGNQPQHFGDGTRLSIL.